This record looks at one T cell receptor (beta chain) sequence and its context. This CDR3 region has 15 residues. V lost 0 bases, J lost 1 base, and 9 bases lay in between. Per the germline V gene, CDR1 is ENHRY and CDR2 is SYGVKD. TCRdb re-derived calls from the RT-PCR reads in MiXCR, one entry per CDR3 protein. The sample includes around 700,000 distinct CDR3 sequences, 12% to 15% of them seen just once. The receptor was isolated from a female donor in good health, serving as a healthy control. This chain connects TRBV10-3 to TRBJ1-1; D remains ambiguous. Material: memory CD4+ T cells from blood. The CDR3 region has the DNA TGTGCCATCAGTGAGTCACGACGGGAGAACACTGAAGCTTTCTTT. It translates to CAISESRRENTEAFF.